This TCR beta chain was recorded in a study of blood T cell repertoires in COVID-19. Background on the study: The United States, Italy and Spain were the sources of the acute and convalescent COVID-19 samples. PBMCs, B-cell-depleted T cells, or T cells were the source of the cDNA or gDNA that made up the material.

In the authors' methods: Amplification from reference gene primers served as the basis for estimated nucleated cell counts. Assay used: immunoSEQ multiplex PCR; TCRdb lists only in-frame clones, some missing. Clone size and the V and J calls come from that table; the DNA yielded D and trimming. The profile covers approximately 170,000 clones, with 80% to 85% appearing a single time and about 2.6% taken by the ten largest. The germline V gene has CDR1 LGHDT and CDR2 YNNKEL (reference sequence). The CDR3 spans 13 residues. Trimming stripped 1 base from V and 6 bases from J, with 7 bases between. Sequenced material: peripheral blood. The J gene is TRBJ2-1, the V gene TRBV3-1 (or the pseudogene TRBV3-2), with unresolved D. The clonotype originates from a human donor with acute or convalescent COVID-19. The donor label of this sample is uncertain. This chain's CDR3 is CASSQAVVNEQFF. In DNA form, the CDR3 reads TGTGCCAGCAGCCAAGCGGTAGTCAATGAGCAGTTCTTC.